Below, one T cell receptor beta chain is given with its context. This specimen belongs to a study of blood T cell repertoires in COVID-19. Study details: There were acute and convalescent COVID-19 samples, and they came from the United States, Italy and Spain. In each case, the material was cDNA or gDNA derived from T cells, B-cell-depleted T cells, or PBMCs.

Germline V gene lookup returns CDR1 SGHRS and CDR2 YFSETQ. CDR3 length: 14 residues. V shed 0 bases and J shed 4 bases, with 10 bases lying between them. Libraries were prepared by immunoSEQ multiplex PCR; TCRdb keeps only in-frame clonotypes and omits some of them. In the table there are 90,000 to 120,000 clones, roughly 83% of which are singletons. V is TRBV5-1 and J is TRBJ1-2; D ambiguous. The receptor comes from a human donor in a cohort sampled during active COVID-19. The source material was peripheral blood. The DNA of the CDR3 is TGCGCCAGCAGCTTGGCGGGTGGAAGCTATGGCTACACCTTC. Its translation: CASSLAGGSYGYTF. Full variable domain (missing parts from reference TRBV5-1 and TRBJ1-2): KAGVTQTPRYLIKTRGQQVTLSCSPISGHRSVSWYQQTPGQGLQFLFEYFSETQRNKGNFPGRFSGRQFSNSRSEMNVSTLELGDSALYLCASSLAGGSYGYTFGSGTRLTVV.